The 7 T cell receptor beta chains below come from one sample, sequenced in a study of shared clonotypes between healthy human individuals. Naive CD8 cells comprised CD45RO-negative, CCR7-positively selected cells, excluding terminally differentiated effector memory CD45RA+ cells. Method: immunoSEQ multiplex PCR; TCRdb's copy keeps in-frame clones and lacks some. The repertoire holds millions of clones, about 95% seen once, with around 1.1% in the top ten. Sequenced input: naive CD8+ T cells sorted from blood. The origin of the receptors is a man between 18 and 35 years old in good health.

Comment on this clone: At the DNA level, this CDR3 is encoded by other sequences in the same sample as well. The J gene is TRBJ2-6, the V gene TRBV4-1; D is unresolved. V was cut by 0 bases and J by 4 bases, with 7 bases left in between. The CDR3 consists of 15 residues. Per germline, CDR1 MGHRA and CDR2 YSYEKL. The DNA for the CDR3 is TGCGCCAGCAGCCAAGAGGGTGGAGGGGCCAACGTCCTGACTTTC. Its translation is CASSQEGGGANVLTF.

This chain connects TRBV7-6 to TRBJ2-6, with 8 bases matching TRBD1. Germline loops: CDR1 SGHVS, CDR2 FNYEAQ. J was trimmed by 1 base and V by 4 bases; bases with no gene match: 12. There are 19 residues in the CDR3. The CDR3 loop is CASSSSQGAVASGANVLTF. CDR3 bases: TGTGCCAGCAGCTCATCTCAGGGGGCCGTGGCATCTGGGGCCAACGTCCTGACTTTC. The whole variable domain, remainder taken from reference TRBV7-6 and TRBJ2-6, is GAGVSQSPRYKVTKRGQDVALRCDPISGHVSLYWYRQALGQGPEFLTYFNYEAQQDKSGLPNDRFSAERPEGSISTLTIQRTEQRDSAMYRCASSSSQGAVASGANVLTFGAGSRLTVL.

The chain recombines TRBV10-3 with TRBJ2-5; 7 bases fit TRBD2. V dropped 8 bases and J dropped 0; count of bases not matched to a gene: 3. Germline V CDR1 and CDR2: ENHRY, SYGVKD. CDR3 size: 13 residues. CDR3 bases: TGTGCCATCGCGGGGGAATACCAAGAGACCCAGTACTTC. It translates to CAIAGEYQETQYF.

A remark on this clone: The same CDR3 is also encoded by other DNA sequences in this sample. The chain recombines TRBV13 with TRBJ2-7; the D gene is possibly TRBD2 (6 bases). V lost 3 bases and J 0 bases, leaving 9 bases between the germline ends. Germline V gene lookup returns CDR1 PRHDT and CDR2 FYEKMQ (reference sequence). The CDR3 is 14 amino acids. The CDR3 region is CASSFSGSSYEQYF. The CDR3 DNA reads as TGTGCCAGCAGCTTTTCCGGGAGCTCCTACGAGCAGTACTTC.

The chain combines TRBV29-1 with TRBJ2-7; weak D call: TRBD1 (5 bases). The CDR3 consists of 15 residues. CDR1 is SQVTM, CDR2 ANQGSEA, per germline. The germline V and J ends were trimmed by 4 bases and 3 bases, with 19 bases remaining between them. The CDR3 region is CSVVGAGSVYYEQYF. The CDR3 DNA is TGCAGCGTTGTCGGAGCAGGGTCGGTATACTACGAGCAGTACTTC.

The chain joins TRBV27 to TRBJ1-1; 11 bases fit TRBD1. CDR3 size: 18 residues. The germline CDR1 and CDR2 sequences are MNHEY and SMNVEV (reference sequence). Trimming at V came to 8 bases and at J to 5 bases, leaving 19 bases not matched to a gene. In DNA, the CDR3 is TGTGCCAGCTCCCCGGGACAGGGGGTGGTGGGATATGGTACTGAAGCTTTCTTT. Its protein is CASSPGQGVVGYGTEAFF.

The chain has TRBV6-1 and TRBJ1-3; D is uncertain. Germline loops: CDR1 MNHNS, CDR2 SASEGT. The CDR3 extends over 13 amino acids. CDR3 DNA sequence: TGTGCAAGTCTGGTTTTATCTGGAAACACCATATATTTT. It yields the protein CASLVLSGNTIYF.